This T cell receptor (beta chain) originates from a study of T cell responses to AZD1222 COVID-19 vaccine (dated by TCRdb to the early 2020s). Concerning the study at large: TCR sequencing was performed for 230 to 250 trial participants, of whom approximately 200 were given two doses of AZD1222 and around 25 were given two doses of MenACWY control vaccine. Enrollment into the trials was organized by age into subgroups of 18-55, 56-69 and 70-plus years, and those subgroups contained around 150, 28 and 57 TCR-sequenced participants, respectively. The investigation overall reported the following: Participants were mostly white British, with more females than males. The authors suggested clonal diversity may have been underestimated. After two AZD1222 doses, both the breadth and the depth of spike-specific TCRs were significantly higher than at day 0 and than in MenACWY recipients. Because no day 14 peak-response samples were available, repertoires were characterized only after the peak T cell response. Conclusions about previously exposed vaccinees were limited because only six or seven AZD1222 recipients were SARS-CoV-2 seropositive at baseline. Reportedly, close to half of the unique spike-specific TCRs recognized epitopes lying outside the regions that are mutated in the B.1.351 and B.1.1.7 variants. The 56-69-year group was small, and its depth increase did not reach significance, likely because of low power. The vaccine-associated CD4 TCRs covered the entire spike protein, and the dominant responses fell in regions 160-218 and 743-854.

Relative to germline, V is missing 3 bases and J is missing 5 bases, with 15 bases of the junction outside any gene match. The CDR3 sequence holds 17 residues, the cysteine and phenylalanine included. Of the read, only the CDR3 DNA is kept; its 51 bases are in frame from base 1. The CDR1 and CDR2 encoded by the germline V gene are SGHRS and YFSETQ. The CDR3 regions of human TCRbeta chains were analyzed by immunosequencing. In the paper's pipeline: TCRs in the repertoires were matched against a reference library of SARS-CoV-2-specific TCRs that had been generated with the MIRA antigen-specificity platform. Breadth was defined as the fraction of unique TCRs that were SARS-CoV-2-associated, and depth was defined as the fraction of total T cells that were SARS-CoV-2-associated. Using the MIRA data, each spike-specific TCR was assigned both to the spike region to which the TCR was reactive and to a CD4 or CD8 class. Log10-transformed breadth and depth values were compared by one-way ANOVA with Sidak's multiple comparisons tests. The table was pulled from immuneACCESS by TCRdb, which kept in-frame rearrangements only. Such tables lose some clones; where checked, under half of the loss comes from unresolved V genes, and the rest has no known cause. V and J calls plus clone size are reproduced from that table; the DNA served to infer D and trimming. The sample profile shows 100,000 to 150,000 clones; 70% to 85% of them were found once. Jointly, the top ten make up about 28% of the sample.

The time point tag for this specimen amounts to: about 28 days (+/-7) after the second vaccine dose. Because spike-specific TCR depth and breadth did not differ between the two schedules, AZD1222 recipients who got a second dose at roughly 4 weeks were pooled with those who got a second dose at roughly 12 weeks. Vaccinee samples were obtained from the UK trials COV001 and COV002, which included a single-blind randomized controlled phase 2/3 trial of AZD1222 (ChAdOx1 nCoV-19) in healthy adults. For TCRbeta chain sequencing, PBMC samples from trial participants were taken at day 0 and at day 28 after the second dose. A note on this clone: No antigen is known for it. No qualities accompany the bases; no much larger clone lies one base away.

Rearrangement joined TRBV5-1 to TRBJ1-1; 8 of the junction bases match TRBD1. Specimen: peripheral blood, collected 28 days after the second AZD1222 dose. This TCR was sampled from an adult who received the AZD1222 COVID-19 vaccine. In nucleotide form, the sequence is TGCGCCAGCAGCTGGGGCGGCCAGGGGGCAGGAGGAACTGAAGCTTTCTTT. Its coded protein is CASSWGGQGAGGTEAFF.